This T cell receptor beta chain was recorded in a study of T cells in Graves' hyperthyroidism and ophthalmopathy. Amplification targeted TCR beta CDR3 regions from RNA transcripts. When the TCR CDR3 underwent first-round RT-PCR, the HTBI primer set was used. Each CDR3 protein is one row after TCRdb ran MiXCR on the multiplex PCR reads. This repertoire shows roughly 710,000 distinct CDR3 sequences, 35% found once; its top ten account for roughly 31%. Graves' hyperthyroidism showing no ophthalmopathy progression within 18 months was considered stable. The diagnoses drew upon clinical symptoms, serum thyroxine and TRAb, thyroid ultrasound and orbital computed tomography. This clonotype turned up a few times. A single base separates this from a much larger clone, so it may be a read error. This TCR came from a woman between 35 and 50 years old with Graves' hyperthyroidism. Sequencing was performed on blood.

The CDR3 sequence is CASSATSGSYHEQYF. The CDR3 DNA follows: TGTGCCAGCAGCGCAACTAGCGGGAGCTACCACGAGCAGTACTTC. This chain connects TRBV7-2 to TRBJ2-7; 11 bases are shared with TRBD2. V was clipped by 5 bases and J by 5 bases; unmatched bases: 8. The CDR3 extends over 15 amino acids. Looked up from germline, CDR1 is SGHTA and CDR2 is FQGNSA.